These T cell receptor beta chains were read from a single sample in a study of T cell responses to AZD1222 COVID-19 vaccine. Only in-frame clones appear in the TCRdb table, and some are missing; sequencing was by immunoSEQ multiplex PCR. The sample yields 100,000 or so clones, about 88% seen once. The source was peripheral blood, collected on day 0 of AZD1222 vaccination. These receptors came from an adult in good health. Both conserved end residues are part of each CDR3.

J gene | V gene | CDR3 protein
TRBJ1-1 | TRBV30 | CAWSAGGIEAFF
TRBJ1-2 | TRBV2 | CASSETALGGYTF
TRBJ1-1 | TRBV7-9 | CAFGGGLNTEAFF
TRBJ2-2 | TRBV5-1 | CASSLVGGPPNTGELFF
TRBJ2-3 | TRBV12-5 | CASGWAPGGEITDTQYF
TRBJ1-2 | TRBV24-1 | CATSDDRFLVGYTF
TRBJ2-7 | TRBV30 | CAWKRGSYEQYF
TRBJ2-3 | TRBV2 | CASSGGDTQYF
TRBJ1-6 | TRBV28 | CASSPGQGGSPLHF
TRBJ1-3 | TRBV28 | CASSTGHSSGNTIYF
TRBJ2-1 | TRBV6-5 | CASSWGGGNEQFF
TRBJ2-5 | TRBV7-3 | CASGMGGLPGETQYF
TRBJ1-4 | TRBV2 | CASSEVWVATNEKLFF
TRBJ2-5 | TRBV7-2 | CASSWDRGQETQYF
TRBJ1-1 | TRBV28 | CASSFFGQASNTEAFF
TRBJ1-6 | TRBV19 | CASAGFTDYNSPLHF
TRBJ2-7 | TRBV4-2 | CASSQDQGSYEQYF
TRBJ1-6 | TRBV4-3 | CASSQELGQGGSNSPLHF
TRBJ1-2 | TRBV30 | CAWTKPTGGAPGYTF
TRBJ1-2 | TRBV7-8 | CASSSQGVNYGYTF
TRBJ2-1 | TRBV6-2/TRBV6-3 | CASSQQGLLYNEQFF
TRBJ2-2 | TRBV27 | CASRGGQGVTGELFF
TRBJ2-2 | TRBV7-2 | CASSLFLAGVAGELFF
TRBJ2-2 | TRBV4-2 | CASSQASGQGTGELFF
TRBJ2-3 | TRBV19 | CASTAWGDTDTQYF
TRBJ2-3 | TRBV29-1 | CSVEGRLAEAGDTQYF
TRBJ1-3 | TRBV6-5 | CASSPGQGGGNTIYF
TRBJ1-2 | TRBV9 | CASSEHRNYGYTF
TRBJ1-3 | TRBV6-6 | CASSLTRQGSGNTIYF